This record concerns one T cell receptor (beta chain) sequence. There are a few counts of this clonotype. This receptor's antigen is unknown. No base qualities exist here, and no much larger clone lies one base off it. The library was made by 5' RACE. TCRdb names Illumina HiSeq 2500 as the instrument used. A second PCR of roughly 7 to 11 cycles was performed with a sample-barcoded 5' primer and a J-beta primer mix. A template-switch 5' adaptor carrying 12 random nucleotides introduced a unique molecular identifier onto each TCR beta cDNA molecule. Each sample yielded at least 3 million CDR3-containing paired-end reads. First-strand cDNA was synthesized from all RNA with the Mint cDNA synthesis kit, primed by a TRBC-specific oligonucleotide. Following uracil-DNA glycosylase treatment, all cDNA underwent a first 18-cycle PCR with the universal primers M1SS and BC2_uni_R. As for the authors' bioinformatics: Each sample was normalized by randomly selecting 1 million high-quality reads, each carrying a distinct molecular identifier. Instead of being binned into consensus sequences, reads that shared molecular identifiers were thrown out. MiTCR, run with a Q25 quality threshold and the strictest error-elimination algorithm, handled CDR3 identification, clonotype clustering and error correction. A nonparametric unseen species model with Euler transformation was used to estimate a lower bound on total TCR beta diversity. TCRdb ran its own pipeline on the public reads, namely fastp trimming at Q25 and MiXCR clone calling, and kept in-frame beta chains. Entries are consolidated by CDR3 protein sequence, retaining the most common genes and DNA. TCRdb's processing, not the study's, gives the V and J calls here. A total of 1.5 million to 2 million distinct CDR3 sequences appear in this sample, 28% of them only once. More than 6% of the sample is in the top ten clones.

The sample belongs to a study of blood T cells in healthy people across ages (dated by TCRdb to the mid-2010s). For the wider study: In model experiments, template switching captured roughly one uniquely barcoded TCR beta cDNA molecule for every two T cells. Using deep sequencing normalized with unique cDNA molecular identifiers, the study measured how TCR beta repertoire diversity changes with age. The donors were split into four age groups: young (average around 15 years), middle-aged (nearly 40), aged (62) and long-lived (roughly 86). Donors of different ages were randomly distributed across sequencing lanes to avoid experimental bias. Using the same blood draw, the study looked at two additional independent replicas of 1 million unique cDNA reads for two donors, one aged 18 to 29 and the other aged 80 or older.

Study-wide conclusions, independent of this receptor: As age increased, observed TCR beta diversity per million T cells dropped in a roughly linear way, and a significant reduction was already evident by age 40. Compared with the aged group, the long-lived group had more naive CD4+ T cells, fewer expanded clones and increased TCR diversity, suggesting age selection. Estimates of total diversity based on one million sequenced T cells were regarded as lower bounds and as underestimates. Because the CMV infection status of the donors was unknown, age-related changes in expanded clonotypes may potentially have been confounded. Because profiling used bulk unsorted PBMCs, naive and antigen-experienced compartments could not be compared conclusively. The percentage of naive T cells measured by flow cytometry correlated strongly with observed TCR beta diversity.

The roughly 39 donors, aged about 6 to 95 years, were systemically healthy Caucasian individuals from Russia. Approximately 9 milliliters of peripheral blood were collected from each donor into EDTA-treated Vacutainer tubes. Ficoll-Paque density-gradient centrifugation was used to isolate PBMCs, with at least 6 million per sample. Total RNA was extracted from PBMCs with Trizol reagent, with at least 6 micrograms obtained per sample. The percentages of naive CD45RAhigh/CD27high T cells were determined by flow cytometry on a PBMC aliquot from every donor. The CDR1 and CDR2 encoded by the germline V gene are SGHRS and YFSETQ. For this chain, trimming is 0 bases at the V end and 8 bases at the J end, and the number of junction bases without a gene match is 14. The CDR3 runs 17 amino acids, cysteine and phenylalanine included. Left in the record is the CDR3 DNA by itself, 51 bases read in frame from the first base.

This receptor was identified in a young woman in good health. The specimen sequenced was blood. The sequence is built from TRBV5-1 and TRBJ2-1, with 7 central nucleotides matching TRBD2. The DNA reads TGCGCCAGCAGCTTGGGCCTGGCCCGGGCGGGAGACTATGAGCAGTTCTTC. This gives the protein CASSLGLARAGDYEQFF.